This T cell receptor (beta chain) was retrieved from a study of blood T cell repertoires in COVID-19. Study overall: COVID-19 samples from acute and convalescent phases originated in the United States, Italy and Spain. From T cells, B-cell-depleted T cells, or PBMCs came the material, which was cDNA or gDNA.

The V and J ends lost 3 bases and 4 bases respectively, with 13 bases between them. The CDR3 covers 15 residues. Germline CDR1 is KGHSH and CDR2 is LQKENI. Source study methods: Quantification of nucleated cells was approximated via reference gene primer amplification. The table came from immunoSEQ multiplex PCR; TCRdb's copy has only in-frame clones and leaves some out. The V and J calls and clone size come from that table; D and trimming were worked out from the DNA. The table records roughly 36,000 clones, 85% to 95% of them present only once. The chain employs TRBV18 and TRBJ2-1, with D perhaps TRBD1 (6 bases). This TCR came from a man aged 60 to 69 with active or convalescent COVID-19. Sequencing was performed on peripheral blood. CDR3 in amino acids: CASSPQTGIYNEQFF. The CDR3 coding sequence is TGTGCCAGCTCACCCCAGACAGGTATTTACAATGAGCAGTTCTTC.